These 24 T cell receptor beta chains were all obtained from the same sample, sequenced in a study of T-cell memory formation after mild COVID-19. One entry per CDR3 protein, called by TCRdb with MiXCR from the 5' RACE reads. The sample lists 500,000 to 600,000 distinct CDR3 sequences; more than 15% were seen once. The material sequenced was PBMCs or a T cell subset sorted from them (not recorded which). These receptors were obtained from an adult woman who had mild COVID-19 (a few samples of this study predate the infection). Cell type and time point are not known.

This clonotype has a handful of counts. The chain combines TRBV5-1 with TRBJ2-3; no firm D call. The germline CDR1 and CDR2 sequences are SGHRS and YFSETQ. V lost 6 bases, J lost 3 bases, and 17 bases lay in between. The CDR3 has 15 amino acids. The CDR3 protein is CASTRASQRTDTQYF. CDR3 DNA: TGCGCCAGCACCCGAGCCTCACAAAGAACAGATACGCAGTATTTT.

This clonotype was detected only a few times. The chain has TRBV4-1 and TRBJ2-1; TRBD2 might be the D (6 bases). V was clipped by 3 bases and J by 1 base, with 10 bases between them. Germline V lookup: CDR1 MGHRA, CDR2 YSYEKL. There are 15 residues in the CDR3. The CDR3 DNA reads as TGCGCCAGCAGCCACGGGACTTTTTCCTACAATGAGCAGTTCTTC. Its protein product is CASSHGTFSYNEQFF.

This clonotype was counted between two and nine times. CDR3 nucleotides: TGCAGTGCTAGAGGCCCGGGAGGGGACTCCTACGAGCAGTACTTC. Encoded protein: CSARGPGGDSYEQYF. V and J are TRBV20-1 and TRBJ2-7, with TRBD2 identical over 8 bases. CDR3 length equals 15 residues. The V gene end was trimmed by 1 base and the J gene end by 0 bases; junction bases not matched to a gene: 5. Germline assignment: CDR1 DFQATT and CDR2 SNEGSKA (reference sequence).

The CDR3: CASSSGWGPGLAGVLYEQYF. DNA of the CDR3: TGTGCCAGCAGCTCGGGATGGGGCCCGGGACTAGCGGGAGTCCTCTACGAGCAGTACTTC. The chain carries TRBV7-9 and TRBJ2-7; 14 bases agree with TRBD2. CDR3 size: 20 residues. Trimming at V came to 4 bases and at J to 3 bases, leaving 17 bases not matched to a gene. Looked up from germline, CDR1 is SEHNR and CDR2 is FQNEAQ (reference sequence).

The chain has TRBV11-2 and TRBJ1-6; D may be TRBD1 (6 bases). V lost 2 bases, J lost 3 bases, and 20 bases lay in between. The V gene's germline CDR1 is SGHAT and CDR2 FQNNGV. The CDR3 covers 19 residues. The CDR3 loop is CASSLFRGKVKDYNSPLHF. CDR3 nucleotide sequence: TGTGCCAGCAGCTTATTTAGGGGGAAGGTCAAGGACTATAATTCACCCCTCCACTTT.

This clonotype occurred a few times. CDR3 DNA: TGTGCCAGCAGTCCCCACGGGACTAGCGGGAGTGGCTCCTACGAGCAGTACTTC. Translated: CASSPHGTSGSGSYEQYF. This rearrangement joins TRBV12-3 or TRBV12-4 to TRBJ2-7; 14 bases are shared with TRBD2. The CDR3 spans 18 residues. Trimming removed 5 bases from V and 0 bases from J; junction bases left unmatched: 9.

The rearrangement uses TRBV4-3 and TRBJ2-7; 15 positions match TRBD2. This CDR3 region has 17 residues. The ends lost 0 bases at V and 7 bases at J; junction bases unmatched: 7. Germline V CDR1 and CDR2: LGHNA, YSLEER. The CDR3 spells CASSQDPRTSGRAEQYF. CDR3 nucleotide sequence: TGCGCCAGCAGCCAAGATCCCCGGACTAGCGGGAGGGCTGAGCAGTACTTC.

Only a few counts were recorded for this clonotype. The chain couples TRBV28 to TRBJ2-5; D gene ambiguous. Germline V gives CDR1 MDHEN, CDR2 SYDVKM. Trimming stripped 7 bases from V and 5 bases from J, with 11 bases between. This CDR3 contains 12 residues. The CDR3 DNA follows: TGTGCCAGCAAGCACGGGTGGGAGACCCAGTACTTC. It codes for CASKHGWETQYF.

This chain joins TRBV20-1 and TRBJ2-4, with a weak D call TRBD2 (6 bases). Trimming cost V 0 bases and J 3 bases, with 6 bases left between them. The V gene's germline CDR1 is DFQATT and CDR2 SNEGSKA (reference sequence). CDR3 length: 13 amino acids. CDR3 sequence: CSAREGGKNIQYF. For the CDR3, the DNA is TGCAGTGCTAGAGAGGGGGGCAAAAACATTCAGTACTTC.

This chain links TRBV6-6 with TRBJ1-2; D is unresolved. The CDR3 extends over 14 amino acids. Trimming shortened V by 5 bases and J by 4 bases, and 14 bases separated the two germline ends. Germline-derived CDR1 and CDR2 are MNHNY and SVGAGI (reference sequence). CDR3 DNA sequence: TGTGCCAGCAGTGTTCCTACAGAACCCTATGGCTACACCTTC. Encoded protein: CASSVPTEPYGYTF.

V gene TRBV9 combines with J gene TRBJ2-7, with D tentatively TRBD1 (6 bases). This CDR3 is 14 amino acids long. Germline V CDR1 and CDR2: SGDLS, YYNGEE. The V end was cut by 5 bases, the J end by 6 bases, with 18 bases between. The CDR3 is CASRGAGDRSEQYF. The CDR3 nucleotides read TGTGCCAGCAGGGGGGCAGGGGATCGGAGCGAGCAGTACTTC.

The rearrangement uses TRBV12-3 or TRBV12-4 and TRBJ2-3; no reliable D call. Trimming left V 5 bases short and J 5 bases short, with 14 bases between. This CDR3 region has 14 residues. The CDR3 region has the DNA TGTGCCAGCAGTCTCCCGGCCCCCGGAGATACGCAGTATTTT. Amino acids: CASSLPAPGDTQYF.

Many counts were recorded for this clonotype. The chain has TRBV4-1 and TRBJ2-5; no clear D. The V gene's germline CDR1 is MGHRA and CDR2 YSYEKL. Trimming removed 0 bases at V and 2 bases at J, with 10 bases between. The CDR3 loop spans 15 amino acids. The CDR3 DNA reads TGCGCCAGCAGCCAAGAGGCGACGTTACAAGAGACCCAGTACTTC. Its translation: CASSQEATLQETQYF.

The V gene is TRBV7-9, the J gene TRBJ2-6; TRBD1 agrees at 7 bases. The germline gives CDR1 SEHNR, CDR2 FQNEAQ (reference sequence). This CDR3 has 18 residues. V lost 8 bases, J lost 0 bases, and 13 bases stayed unmatched. The CDR3 nucleotides are TGTGCCAGCCCCTTAAGGGACAGAGAGAGCTCTGGGGCCAACGTCCTGACTTTC. This translates into CASPLRDRESSGANVLTF.

The rearrangement links TRBV5-1 to TRBJ2-7; 11 bases are a match to TRBD2. The CDR3 has 15 amino acids. Germline CDR1 reads SGHRS; CDR2 reads YFSETQ. J was trimmed by 3 bases and V by 2 bases; bases with no gene match: 4. CDR3 loop: CASSFTLAGGYEQYF. In nucleotides, the CDR3 is TGCGCCAGCAGCTTTACCCTAGCGGGGGGCTACGAGCAGTACTTC.

The chain's CDR3 is CASSSTGWGTDTQYF. The CDR3, as DNA: TGCGCCAGCAGCTCGACAGGGTGGGGCACAGATACGCAGTATTTT. The chain employs TRBV4-3 and TRBJ2-3, with TRBD1 matching 7 bases. Per germline, CDR1 LGHNA and CDR2 YSLEER. V dropped 5 bases and J dropped 1; count of bases not matched to a gene: 6. The CDR3 contains 15 residues.

The chain is built from TRBV29-1 and TRBJ2-7, with D hard to call. CDR1 is SQVTM, CDR2 ANQGSEA, per germline. Between the trimmed V and J ends, which lost 3 bases and 6 bases, there was a span of 9 bases. This CDR3 comprises 11 residues. In DNA, the CDR3 is TGCAGCGTTGAGTCTGGCGGCGAGCAGTACTTC. This codes for CSVESGGEQYF.

The sample holds a few counts of this clonotype. The chain recombines TRBV5-6 with TRBJ2-6; TRBD1 matches at 7 bases. Losses at the gene ends were 3 bases for V and 2 bases for J; bases not matched to a gene: 14. The CDR3 sequence is 19 residues long. In germline, CDR1 is SGHDT, CDR2 YYEEEE. The CDR3: CASSSLGAGGTTGANVLTF. CDR3 DNA sequence: TGTGCCAGCAGCTCCCTTGGGGCAGGGGGTACTACTGGGGCCAACGTCCTGACTTTC.

There are a few counts of this clonotype. The chain combines TRBV18 with TRBJ2-3; D is unresolved. This CDR3 contains 14 residues. Between the trimmed V and J ends, which lost 3 bases and 4 bases, there was a span of 11 bases. Germline V CDR1 and CDR2: KGHSH, LQKENI. The CDR3 DNA reads as TGTGCCAGCTCACCGGGCTCAAGCGCAGATACGCAGTATTTT. It translates to CASSPGSSADTQYF.

The CDR3 region has the DNA TGTGCCAGCAGTCCCATGCGGACAGGGGCTGGGGGCTATGGCTACACCTTC. It codes for CASSPMRTGAGGYGYTF. The rearrangement links TRBV2 to TRBJ1-2; 9 bases agree with TRBD1. After removal of 5 bases from V and 4 bases from J, the junction contained 14 bases not matched to a gene. The CDR3 is 17 residues long. From germline, CDR1 is SNHLY and CDR2 FYNNEI.

This clonotype was recorded a few times. The chain couples TRBV5-1 to TRBJ2-7, with 10 bases fitting TRBD1. V shed 4 bases, J shed 0 bases, and the junction held 13 bases outside the gene matches. The CDR3 has 18 residues. Per the germline V gene, CDR1 is SGHRS and CDR2 is YFSETQ. DNA for the CDR3: TGCGCCAGCAGCCATGACAGGGGGCTGGCGGGCGGCTCCTACGAGCAGTACTTC. This sequence encodes CASSHDRGLAGGSYEQYF.

This clonotype was observed many times. V usage is TRBV12-3 or TRBV12-4 and J usage is TRBJ2-7, with a possible D match to TRBD2 (5 bases). The V end was cut by 6 bases, the J end by 5 bases, with 17 bases between. The CDR3 is made up of 14 amino acids. In DNA, the CDR3 is TGTGCCAGCAGCCCTACAGCGGTAGTCAACGAGCAGTACTTC. Translation gives CASSPTAVVNEQYF.

In DNA form, the CDR3 reads TGCAGTGCTGTGATACTAGCGGGGGGTTCAGATACGCAGTATTTT. It specifies CSAVILAGGSDTQYF. V is TRBV20-1 and J is TRBJ2-3, with 12 bases fitting TRBD2. V lost 5 bases, J lost 4 bases, and 7 bases stayed unmatched. This CDR3 contains 15 residues. Germline loops: CDR1 DFQATT, CDR2 SNEGSKA (reference sequence).

V and J are TRBV24-1 and TRBJ2-1, with 14 bases matching TRBD2. The CDR3 sequence is 16 residues long. The ends lost 4 bases at V and 8 bases at J; junction bases unmatched: 6. Germline V CDR1 and CDR2: KGHDR, SFDVKD. CDR3 coding DNA: TGTGCCACCAGTGAACTGGGACTAGCGGGAGCTGATGAGCAGTTCTTC. Protein: CATSELGLAGADEQFF.